This TCR beta chain was sequenced during a study of control samples from healthy donors and cancer patients. The CDR3 has 13 residues. Trimming took off 6 bases at V and 6 bases at J, with 12 bases between the two ends. The V gene's germline CDR1 is MNHEY and CDR2 SVGAGI. Data came from immunoSEQ multiplex PCR; TCRdb stores just in-frame clones and leaves some out. The data show 110,000 to 150,000 clones, 88% seen once. This chain connects TRBV6-5 to TRBJ1-3; tentatively, D is TRBD1 (5 bases). Specimen: blood. This clonotype was sampled from a woman in her twenties or thirties in good health. DNA for the CDR3: TGTGCCAGCAGAAAAGTGGGGGAAAACACCATATATTTT. This encodes CASRKVGENTIYF.